This T cell receptor beta chain is from a study of T cell repertoires in cytomegalovirus infection. Study background: Signatures in public TCR beta sequences pointed to both CMV infection and matching HLA type.

This clonotype was seen more than once but under ten times. What it recognizes is unknown. In TCRdb, the reads were re-called with MiXCR into one record per CDR3 protein. The table shows hundreds of thousands of distinct CDR3 sequences, with 31% occurring only once. The germline V gene has CDR1 MNHEY and CDR2 SMNVEV (reference sequence). The CDR3 covers 11 residues. V lost 4 bases to trimming and J lost 5 bases, with 6 bases between them. Findings and limits, study-wide: Ex vivo, HLA-C-restricted CMV-specific TCR beta clonotypes prevailed over the rest of the response.

V and J are TRBV27 and TRBJ2-7; no reliable D call. The source of this sequence is a human donor in good health (CMV status not recorded). Some clones in this sample may be carry-over from other donors' samples. The source material was PBMCs. The CDR3 nucleotides read TGTGCCAGCAGTTCTGGCAACGAGCAGTACTTC. This codes for CASSSGNEQYF.